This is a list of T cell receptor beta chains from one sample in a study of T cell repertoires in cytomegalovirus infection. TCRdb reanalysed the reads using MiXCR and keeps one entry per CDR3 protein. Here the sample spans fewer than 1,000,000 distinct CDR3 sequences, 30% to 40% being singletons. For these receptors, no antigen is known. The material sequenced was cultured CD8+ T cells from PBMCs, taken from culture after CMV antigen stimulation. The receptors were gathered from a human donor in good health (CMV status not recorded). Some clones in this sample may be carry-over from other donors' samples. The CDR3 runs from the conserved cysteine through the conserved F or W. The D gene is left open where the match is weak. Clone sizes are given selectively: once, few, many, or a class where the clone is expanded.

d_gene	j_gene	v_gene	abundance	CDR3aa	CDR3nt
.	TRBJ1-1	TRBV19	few	CASNQGYTEAFF	TGTGCCAGTAATCAGGGATACACTGAAGCTTTCTTT
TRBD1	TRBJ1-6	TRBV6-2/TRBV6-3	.	CASSQGLDRDGSPLHF	TGTGCCAGCAGCCAGGGGTTGGACAGGGATGGGTCACCCCTCCACTTT
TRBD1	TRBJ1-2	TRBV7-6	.	CASSSGEGALTYGYTF	TGTGCCAGCAGCTCAGGGGAGGGGGCGCTTACCTATGGCTACACCTTC
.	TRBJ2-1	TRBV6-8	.	CASSWGGLGNEQFF	TGTGCCAGCAGTTGGGGGGGCCTTGGCAATGAGCAGTTCTTC
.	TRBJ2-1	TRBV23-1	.	CASSQRCQGSYNEQFF	TGCGCCAGCAGTCAAAGATGTCAGGGGTCCTACAATGAGCAGTTCTTC
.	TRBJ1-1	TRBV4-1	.	CASSQAAGRIEAFF	TGCGCCAGCAGCCAAGCGGCAGGGAGGATTGAAGCTTTCTTT
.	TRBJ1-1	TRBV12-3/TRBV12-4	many	CASSFLAQGNTEAFF	TGTGCCAGCAGTTTTCTTGCGCAGGGGAACACTGAAGCTTTCTTT
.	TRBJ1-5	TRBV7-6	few	CASSLVASRSQPQHF	TGTGCCAGCAGCCTTGTGGCCTCCCGTAGTCAGCCCCAGCATTTT
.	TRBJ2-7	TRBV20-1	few	CSASNGQGTYEQYF	TGCAGTGCTAGTAATGGGCAGGGGACCTACGAGCAGTACTTC
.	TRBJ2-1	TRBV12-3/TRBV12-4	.	CASSFEGVYNEQFF	TGTGCCAGCAGTTTCGAGGGGGTTTACAATGAGCAGTTCTTC
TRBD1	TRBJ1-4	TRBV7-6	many	CASSSAEQGASNEKLFF	TGTGCCAGCAGTTCAGCAGAACAGGGGGCGTCTAATGAAAAACTGTTTTTT
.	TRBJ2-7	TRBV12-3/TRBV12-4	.	CASSLIGSYEQYF	TGTGCCAGCAGTTTGATAGGCTCCTACGAGCAGTACTTC
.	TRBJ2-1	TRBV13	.	CASSSRLDSSYNEQFF	TGTGCCAGCAGCTCCCGACTAGACAGCTCCTACAATGAGCAGTTCTTC
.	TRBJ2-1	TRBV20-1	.	CSAGRKGGGYNEQFF	TGCAGTGCTGGAAGAAAGGGGGGGGGTTACAATGAGCAGTTCTTC
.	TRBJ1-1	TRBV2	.	CASDEGGVTEAFF	TGTGCCAGCGACGAAGGGGGGGTCACTGAAGCTTTCTTT
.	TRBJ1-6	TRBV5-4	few	CASSPAGGNSPLHF	TGTGCCAGCAGCCCCGCCGGGGGGAATTCACCCCTCCACTTT
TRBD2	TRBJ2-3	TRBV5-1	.	CASSGFLAGASTDTQYF	TGCGCCAGCAGCGGTTTCCTAGCGGGAGCTAGCACAGATACGCAGTATTTT
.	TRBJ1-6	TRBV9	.	CASSVVWRPTKDSPLHF	TGTGCCAGCAGCGTAGTATGGAGGCCAACGAAGGATTCACCCCTCCACTTT
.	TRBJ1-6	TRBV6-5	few	CASMTTDYYYNSPLHF	TGTGCCAGCATGACAACAGATTACTACTATAATTCACCCCTCCACTTT